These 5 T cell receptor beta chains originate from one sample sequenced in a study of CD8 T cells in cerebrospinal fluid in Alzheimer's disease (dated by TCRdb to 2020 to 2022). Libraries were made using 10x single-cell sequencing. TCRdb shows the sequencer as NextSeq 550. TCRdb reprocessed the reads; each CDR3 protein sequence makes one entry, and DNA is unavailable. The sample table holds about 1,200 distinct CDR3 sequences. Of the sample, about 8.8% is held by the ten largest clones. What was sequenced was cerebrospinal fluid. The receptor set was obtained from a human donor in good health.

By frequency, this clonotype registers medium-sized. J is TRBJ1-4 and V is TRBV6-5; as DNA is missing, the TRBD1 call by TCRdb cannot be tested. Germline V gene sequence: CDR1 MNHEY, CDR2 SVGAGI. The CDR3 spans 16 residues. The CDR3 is CASSRKPTGVNEKLFF.

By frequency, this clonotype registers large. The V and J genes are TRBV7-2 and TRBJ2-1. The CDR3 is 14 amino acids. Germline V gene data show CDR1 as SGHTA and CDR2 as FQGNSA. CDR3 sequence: CATKPGSSYNEQFF.

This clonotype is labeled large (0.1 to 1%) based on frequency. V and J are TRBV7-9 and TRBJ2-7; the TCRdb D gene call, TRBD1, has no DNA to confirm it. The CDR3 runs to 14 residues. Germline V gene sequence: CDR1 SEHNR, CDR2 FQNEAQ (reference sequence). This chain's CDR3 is CASSLGTGTDEQYF.

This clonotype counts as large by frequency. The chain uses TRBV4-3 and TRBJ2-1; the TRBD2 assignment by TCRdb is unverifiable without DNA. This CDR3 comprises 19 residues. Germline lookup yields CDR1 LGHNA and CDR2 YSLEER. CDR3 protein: CASSLYYSSGSPGDNEQFF.

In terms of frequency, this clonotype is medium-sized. CDR3: CASSLEALAGVNEQFF. The V call is TRBV11-2, the J call TRBJ2-1; TCRdb indicates TRBD2, and absent DNA this call remains unverified. The CDR3 contains 16 residues. Germline V lookup: CDR1 SGHAT, CDR2 FQNNGV.